What follows describes a single T cell receptor (beta chain). This clonotype was recorded many times. What this receptor recognizes is not known. No much larger clone exists at a distance of one base, and base qualities are not known. TCRdb shows the sequencer as Illumina HiSeq 2000. TCR beta chain libraries were generated through multiplex PCR amplification. The amplified TCR beta chain products were analyzed by high-throughput sequencing. The raw public data were reprocessed by TCRdb itself: fastp quality trimming at Q25, MiXCR clonotype calling, in-frame beta chains only. Each record represents a unique CDR3 protein, reported with the most common genes and DNA among its rows. The sample yields some 49,000 distinct CDR3 sequences; 23% were counted once. Of the sample, about 8% falls within the top ten clones. The sample originates from a study of breast tumors, draining lymph nodes, adjacent tissues (dated by TCRdb to about 2016). With respect to the entire study: TCR beta repertoires were compared across tumor, adjacent nontumor tissue and axillary lymph nodes obtained from breast cancer patients. In human breast cancer, the study set out to evaluate how tumor, surrounding tissue and draining lymph node repertoires relate to one another and whether T cells may move between these sites.

General conclusions and limits of the study: T-cell repertoire diversity in tumors was found to be lower than in lymph nodes but higher than in nontumor tissue, and preferential V and J gene usage was observed. The data were considered consistent with most tumor T cells being derived from the lymph node and subsequently expanding within tumor tissue. Tumor and nontumor tissue repertoires were found to be significantly more similar in luminal-like than in basal-like breast cancer. Rather than being directly demonstrated, the conclusion that tumor T cells originate in lymph nodes was presented as consistent with a hypothesis.

CDR1 SGHDT and CDR2 YYEEEE are derived from the germline V gene. The CDR3 spans 14 residues, from the cysteine through the phenylalanine. The read is trimmed to its CDR3 DNA, 42 bases read in frame from base 1. V drops 3 bases and J drops 5 bases, leaving 13 bases in between. Material for sequencing was breast tumor tissue. The rearranged chain carries TRBV5-6 and TRBJ2-3; no confident D gene assignment can be made. This sequence originates from a female donor with breast cancer. Some clones in this sample may be carry-over from other donors' samples. CDR3 protein: CASSYYTDRDTQYF. The bases are TGTGCCAGCAGCTATTACACGGACCGAGATACGCAGTATTTT.